This T cell receptor (beta chain) was found in a study of spatial heterogeneity in lung cancer. For the study at large: Beta-chain sequences consistently outnumbered alpha-chain sequences in detection.

A unique molecular identifier was attached to every TCR cDNA molecule. TCRdb reprocessed the 5' RACE reads with MiXCR, giving one entry per CDR3 protein. The profile covers 8,500 to 14,000 distinct CDR3 sequences, with over 3% appearing a single time and 52% taken by the ten largest. The time point denotes: sample taken at primary tumor resection. Sequencing was performed on whole RNA extracted from tumor and nontumor lung tissue, or from frozen PBMC, and the material was left unsorted. This clonotype was found a few times. Since it is a stray read in a library aimed at alpha chains, this beta chain has a size that is not meaningful. This clonotype originated in a female donor with early-stage non-small cell lung cancer. This specimen was PBMCs, taken at surgery.

CDR3 DNA: TGTGCCAGCAGTTACGGGTCGGGGTTGGTACAAGAGACCCAGTACTTC. As protein: CASSYGSGLVQETQYF. The chain couples TRBV6-5 to TRBJ2-5; D is possibly TRBD2 (5 bases). This CDR3 region has 16 residues. V lost 2 bases, J lost 2 bases, and 15 bases lay in between. Germline V gene lookup returns CDR1 MNHEY and CDR2 SVGAGI.